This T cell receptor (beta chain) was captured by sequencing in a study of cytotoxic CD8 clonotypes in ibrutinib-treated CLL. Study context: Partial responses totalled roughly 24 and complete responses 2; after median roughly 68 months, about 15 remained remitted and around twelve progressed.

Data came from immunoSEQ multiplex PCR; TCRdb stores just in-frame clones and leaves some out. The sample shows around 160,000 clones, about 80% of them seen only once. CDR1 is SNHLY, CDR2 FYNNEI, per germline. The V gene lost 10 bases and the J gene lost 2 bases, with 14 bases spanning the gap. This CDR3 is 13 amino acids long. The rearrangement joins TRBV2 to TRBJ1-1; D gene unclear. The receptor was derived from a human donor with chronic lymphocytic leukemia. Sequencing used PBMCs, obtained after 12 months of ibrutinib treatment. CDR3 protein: CATLLGRNTEAFF. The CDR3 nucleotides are TGTGCCACCCTTCTGGGCAGAAACACTGAAGCTTTCTTT.